These T cell receptor beta chains were read from a single sample in a study of blood T cell repertoires in COVID-19. Sequencing used immunoSEQ multiplex PCR; TCRdb keeps in-frame clones, though not all of them. The sample contains under 250,000 clones, around 80% of which appear only once. The sample taken for sequencing was peripheral blood. These receptors all stem from a man aged 35-49 years with active or convalescent COVID-19. Both conserved end residues are trimmed from each CDR3. A D gene is named only where the DNA matches it firmly.

D gene | V gene | CDR3 protein
TRBD1 | TRBV14 | ASSHTGGYEQY
- | TRBV27 | ASSPRESNGYT
- | TRBV24-1 | ATSGELGGGNEQF
TRBD1 | TRBV28 | ASSSGQAYNEQF
TRBD1 | TRBV7-2 | ASSATGGGQPQH
- | TRBV2 | ASGQSGFTGKLF
- | TRBV5-5 | ASSLAMGQVNQPQH
TRBD1 | TRBV18 | ASSDRVFGNQPQH
TRBD1 | TRBV4-1 | ASSQADRGLGTGELF
TRBD2 | TRBV13 | ASSLELAGGVAF
TRBD2 | TRBV4-3 | ASSQGGGPSSETQY
- | TRBV6-2/TRBV6-3 | ASSSLGVGNQPQH
- | TRBV6-1 | ASSELFEAQY
TRBD1 | TRBV18 | ASSPTGAGQYEQY
TRBD2 | TRBV7-6 | ASSPASGGYEQY
- | TRBV27 | ASSFSPTSSSYNEQF
- | TRBV10-3 | AISSDSNQPQH
- | TRBV4-1 | ASSQDPFLNQPQH
TRBD2 | TRBV10-3 | AISESTPSGANTGELF
- | TRBV10-3 | AISGNADEQY
TRBD1 | TRBV18 | ASSPPFGQGESNQPQH
TRBD2 | TRBV9 | ASSGGERGGIFDTQY
- | TRBV5-4 | ASSLALGSFGEQF
- | TRBV18 | ASSSSEDQPQH
- | TRBV10-3 | AISEYRANYGYT
TRBD1 | TRBV28 | ASSLKSGTANNQPQH
- | TRBV5-1 | ASSLVESWRINYGYT